This T cell receptor beta chain was documented in a study of T cells in Graves' hyperthyroidism and ophthalmopathy. The study enrolled patients aged 18 to 65 with newly diagnosed hyperthyroidism of under 2 months' duration. A patient was excluded if there was uncontrolled infection, other autoimmune disease, pregnancy or lactation. Every diagnosis used clinical symptoms, serum thyroxine and TRAb, thyroid ultrasound and orbital computed tomography. PBMCs came from about 10 ml fresh peripheral blood. There were TCR beta CDR3 regions amplified from RNA transcripts. HTBI primers drove first-round RT-PCR of the TCR CDR3. TCRdb recomputed calls from the multiplex PCR reads with MiXCR, one row per CDR3 protein. Of approximately 400,000 distinct CDR3 sequences detected, roughly 25% appear once; the ten largest clones hold around 67%. The sequenced material came from blood. The sequence derives from a man aged 45-65 years with Graves' hyperthyroidism.

The CDR3 sequence is CASSFGVAGGGDTQYF. As DNA, the CDR3 is TGTGCCAGCAGTTTTGGTGTGGCGGGAGGGGGGGATACGCAGTATTTT. The rearrangement joins TRBV12-3 or TRBV12-4 to TRBJ2-3; 9 bases fit TRBD2. J was trimmed by 6 bases and V by 3 bases; bases with no gene match: 10. The CDR3 length is 16 residues.